This T cell receptor (beta chain) is drawn from a study of blood T cells in healthy people across ages. Together with a sample-barcoded 5' primer, a J-beta primer mix was included in a second PCR lasting roughly 7 to 11 cycles. Through a template-switch adaptor with 12 random nucleotides, each cDNA molecule received a tag. TCRdb re-called the 5' RACE reads through MiXCR, storing one row per CDR3 protein. This table holds 800,000 or so distinct CDR3 sequences, 25% found once. The germline V gene has CDR1 DFQATT and CDR2 SNEGSKA (reference sequence). The CDR3 loop spans 11 amino acids. Trimming pared 0 bases from V and 7 bases from J, leaving 6 bases between. The data also belong to a second study, concerning T cells of mothers and their children. From that study: Each child gave 2.5 million to 3.5 million TCR beta CDR3 reads (each mother, over 9.5 million). The effect of thymic selection on TCR recombination output is similar between related and unrelated pairs. Overlap ran slightly, non-significantly higher for related than unrelated mother-child pairs.

The chain carries TRBV20-1 and TRBJ1-2; D is ambiguous. This TCR came from a boy aged 5 to 17 in good health. Input material: blood. CDR3 residues: CSAREGFGYTF. The CDR3 bases are TGCAGTGCTAGAGAGGGATTTGGCTACACCTTC.